The 26 T cell receptor beta chains listed next were all sequenced from one sample in a study of T cells in localized non-small cell lung cancer. The repertoire was sequenced with immunoSEQ multiplex PCR; TCRdb's copy has only in-frame clones and lacks some. The sample shows around 39,000 clones, 80% to 90% of them seen only once. Sequenced material: peripheral blood, taken before any cancer treatment. These receptors were obtained from a woman aged 40 to 75 with stage I lung adenocarcinoma.

This chain uses TRBV30 with TRBJ2-3; TRBD2 matches at 7 bases. Germline CDR1 is GTSNPN and CDR2 is SVGIG (reference sequence). The junction had 15 bases not matched to a gene; V was cut back by 5 bases and J by 4 bases. The CDR3 spans 16 residues. For the CDR3, the DNA is TGTGCCTGGGCTCAGGGTGGCGGGAGTAGCGCAGATACGCAGTATTTT. Translation gives CAWAQGGGSSADTQYF.

The CDR3: CASRTGGITDTQYF. CDR3 DNA sequence: TGTGCCAGCAGGACGGGGGGGATCACAGATACGCAGTATTTT. The gene calls are TRBV28 and TRBJ2-3; 8 bases are a match to TRBD2. V lost 6 bases and J lost 2; bases outside the gene matches: 4. This CDR3 has 14 residues. Looked up from germline, CDR1 is MDHEN and CDR2 is SYDVKM.

This clone was seen more than once but under ten times. This chain links TRBV9 with TRBJ2-3, with 13 bases fitting TRBD2. CDR1 is SGDLS, CDR2 YYNGEE, per germline. This CDR3 comprises 16 residues. The junction had 2 bases not matched to a gene; V was cut back by 2 bases and J by 2 bases. The CDR3, as DNA: TGTGCCAGCAGCGTCGGACTAGCGGGAGCCACAGATACGCAGTATTTT. It codes for CASSVGLAGATDTQYF.

This clone has only one observation. The junction departs from the called germline gene at one end, perhaps through a read error. The rearrangement uses TRBV7-7 and TRBJ2-7, with 7 bases lining up with TRBD1. Germline CDR1 and CDR2: SSHAT and FNYEAQ (reference sequence). The CDR3 sequence is 14 residues long. The CDR3 reads CASSPGQSNGEQYF. The CDR3 DNA is TGTGCTAGCAGTCCGGGACAGTCCAATGGGGAGCAGTACTTC.

The chain uses TRBV19 and TRBJ2-1, with TRBD2 identical over 9 bases. Germline trimming cut 5 bases from V and 9 bases from J; bases unmatched to any gene: 5. This CDR3 has 13 residues. Germline CDR1 reads LNHDA; CDR2 reads SQIVND (reference sequence). The CDR3 reads CASSLSGRGEQFF. DNA for the CDR3: TGTGCCAGTAGTCTTAGCGGGAGAGGTGAGCAGTTCTTC.

This clone was observed a handful of times. The J gene is TRBJ1-4, the V gene TRBV28, with 7 bases aligning to TRBD1. This CDR3 contains 17 residues. V lost 4 bases, J lost 2 bases, and 10 bases stayed unmatched. From germline, CDR1 is MDHEN and CDR2 SYDVKM. CDR3 sequence reads: CASSSPGRQGTNEKLFF. Written as DNA, the CDR3 is TGTGCCAGCAGTTCACCCGGGCGACAGGGCACTAATGAAAAACTGTTTTTT.

The gene calls are TRBV7-9 and TRBJ1-1, with D uncertain. Trimming pared 0 bases from V and 8 bases from J, leaving 10 bases between. The CDR3 covers 13 residues. CDR1 is SEHNR and CDR2 is FQNEAQ in the germline V gene (reference sequence). The CDR3 bases are TGTGCCAGCAGCTTAGCGGGTACACAGGAAGCTTTCTTT. It codes for CASSLAGTQEAFF. The full variable domain, completed using reference TRBV7-9 and TRBJ1-1, is DTGVSQNPRHKITKRGQNVTFRCDPISEHNRLYWYRQTLGQGPEFLTYFQNEAQLEKSRLLSDRFSAERPKGSFSTLEIQRTEQGDSAMYLCASSLAGTQEAFFGQGTRLTVV.

The rearrangement links TRBV7-9 to TRBJ2-5; 7 bases are a match to TRBD1. Germline values: CDR1 SEHNR, CDR2 FQNEAQ (reference sequence). Losses at the gene ends were 6 bases for V and 3 bases for J; bases not matched to a gene: 10. CDR3 length: 15 residues. The CDR3 sequence is CASRTFGTEEETQYF. The CDR3 bases are TGTGCCAGCAGGACTTTTGGGACAGAAGAAGAGACCCAGTACTTC.

The genes are TRBV5-1 and TRBJ2-7; D possibly corresponds to TRBD1 (6 bases). The CDR3 totals 17 residues. Trimming left V 3 bases short and J 0 bases short, with 19 bases between. From germline, CDR1 is SGHRS and CDR2 YFSETQ. The CDR3 sequence: CASSSGITGSSSYEQYF. In DNA, the CDR3 is TGCGCCAGCAGCTCCGGGATTACAGGGTCGAGCTCCTACGAGCAGTACTTC.

V gene TRBV5-1 combines with J gene TRBJ2-7; TRBD2 agrees at 7 bases. This CDR3 comprises 15 residues. The junction had 12 bases not matched to a gene; V was cut back by 4 bases and J by 5 bases. CDR1 and CDR2 (germline): SGHRS, YFSETQ. CDR3 residues: CASSRGDGRRNEQYF. CDR3 nucleotide sequence: TGCGCCAGCAGCCGGGGGGACGGGAGGAGGAACGAGCAGTACTTC.

This chain links TRBV5-4 with TRBJ1-4, with 10 bases that match TRBD1. The CDR3 is 13 residues long. The V gene's germline CDR1 is SGHNT and CDR2 YYREEE (reference sequence). After removal of 10 bases from V and 4 bases from J, the junction contained 4 bases not matched to a gene. Here the CDR3 DNA reads TGTGCCTTTCGGACAGGGGGTAATGAAAAACTGTTTTTT. Protein: CAFRTGGNEKLFF.

V and J are TRBV5-1 and TRBJ2-7, with D possibly being TRBD1 (5 bases). CDR1 and CDR2 (germline): SGHRS, YFSETQ. The CDR3 sequence is 16 residues long. Trimming took off 0 bases at V and 1 base at J, with 14 bases between the two ends. The CDR3 DNA sequence: TGCGCCAGCAGCTTGGGAACAGGTTCAGGATCCTACGAGCAGTACTTC. This translates into CASSLGTGSGSYEQYF.

The CDR3 coding sequence is TGTGCCAGTAATTATGCAGACTATAGCAATCAGCCCCAGCATTTT. It is translated as CASNYADYSNQPQHF. V and J are TRBV19 and TRBJ1-5, with D unresolved. The CDR3 length is 15 residues. V gave up 7 bases and J gave up 0 bases, with 13 bases separating them. The germline gives CDR1 LNHDA, CDR2 SQIVND (reference sequence). Combining the CDR3 with reference TRBV19 and TRBJ1-5 gives the whole variable domain DGGITQSPKYLFRKEGQNVTLSCEQNLNHDAMYWYRQDPGQGLRLIYYSQIVNDFQKGDIAEGYSVSREKKESFPLTVTSAQKNPTAFYLCASNYADYSNQPQHFGDGTRLSIL.

The chain is built from TRBV28 and TRBJ2-2; a weak D match, TRBD2 (5 bases). Germline V gene lookup returns CDR1 MDHEN and CDR2 SYDVKM. Trimming pared 6 bases from V and 6 bases from J, leaving 11 bases between. This CDR3 has 13 residues. The CDR3 DNA follows: TGTGCCAGCAGCGACTACTCGGCCGGGGAGCTGTTTTTT. Translating it yields CASSDYSAGELFF.

There are a few counts of this clone. V usage is TRBV5-1 and J usage is TRBJ2-1, with 7 bases that match TRBD1. V was clipped by 4 bases and J by 3 bases; unmatched bases: 4. The CDR3 consists of 14 residues. The germline gives CDR1 SGHRS, CDR2 YFSETQ. The CDR3 sequence is CASSGAGGYNEQFF. DNA for the CDR3: TGCGCCAGCAGCGGGGCAGGGGGCTACAATGAGCAGTTCTTC.

The chain recombines TRBV7-9 with TRBJ2-7; tentatively, D is TRBD2 (6 bases). There are 17 residues in the CDR3. The V gene lost 2 bases and the J gene lost 3 bases, with 20 bases spanning the gap. CDR1 and CDR2 (germline): SEHNR, FQNEAQ (reference sequence). The DNA of the CDR3 is TGTGCCAGCAGCTTACCCCTCCGGGCCCCGGGGGACTACGAGCAGTACTTC. Its protein product is CASSLPLRAPGDYEQYF.

This rearrangement joins TRBV5-4 to TRBJ1-2; 9 nucleotides align to TRBD1. The CDR3 covers 13 residues. The germline V gene has CDR1 SGHNT and CDR2 YYREEE (reference sequence). The junction had 6 bases not matched to a gene; V was cut back by 5 bases and J by 7 bases. CDR3 sequence (DNA): TGTGCCAGCAGGGGGGACAGGGAGATTGGCTACACCTTC. It specifies CASRGDREIGYTF.

The rearrangement links TRBV19 to TRBJ2-7, with 7 bases fitting TRBD1. The J segment lost 6 bases and the V segment lost 5 bases, leaving 7 bases of the junction unmatched. Germline CDR1 is LNHDA and CDR2 is SQIVND (reference sequence). The CDR3 is 13 amino acids. The CDR3 sequence: CASSWDSVGEQYF. CDR3 sequence (DNA): TGTGCCAGTAGTTGGGACAGTGTTGGCGAGCAGTACTTC.

CDR3 bases: TGTGCCAGCAGCTTGGCCGGGACAGGGCAAGAGACCCAGTACTTC. Amino acids: CASSLAGTGQETQYF. This sequence joins TRBV7-8 and TRBJ2-5; 9 nucleotides match TRBD1. The germline V gene encodes CDR1 SGHVS and CDR2 FQNEAQ. V dropped 3 bases and J dropped 2; count of bases not matched to a gene: 4. The CDR3 runs 15 residues. Full variable domain (rest looked up from reference TRBV7-8 and TRBJ2-5): GAGVSQSPRYKVAKRGQDVALRCDPISGHVSLFWYQQALGQGPEFLTYFQNEAQLDKSGLPSDRFFAERPEGSVSTLKIQRTQQEDSAVYLCASSLAGTGQETQYFGPGTRLLVL.

The chain carries TRBV5-1 and TRBJ1-1; the match to TRBD1 covers 7 bases. J gave up 6 bases and V 2 bases, and 16 bases lay outside the gene matches. The CDR3 has 17 residues. The V gene's germline CDR1 is SGHRS and CDR2 YFSETQ. The CDR3 is CASSFSQGGLAAAEAFF. DNA for the CDR3: TGCGCCAGCAGCTTTTCCCAGGGGGGCTTAGCCGCCGCTGAAGCTTTCTTT. Looking up the rest from reference TRBV5-1 and TRBJ1-1 gives the full variable domain: KAGVTQTPRYLIKTRGQQVTLSCSPISGHRSVSWYQQTPGQGLQFLFEYFSETQRNKGNFPGRFSGRQFSNSRSEMNVSTLELGDSALYLCASSFSQGGLAAAEAFFGQGTRLTVV.

V usage is TRBV5-8 and J usage is TRBJ2-5; TRBD2 matches at 10 bases. The V segment lost 4 bases and the J segment 5 bases; nucleotides outside the gene matches: 11. From germline, CDR1 is SGHTS and CDR2 YDEGEE. This CDR3 has 16 residues. The CDR3 DNA follows: TGTGCCAGCAGCGCATTACTAGCGGGATTGAGGGAGACCCAGTACTTC. Its protein product is CASSALLAGLRETQYF.

The chain recombines TRBV19 with TRBJ2-3, with 8 bases that match TRBD1. V lost 3 bases, J lost 3 bases, and 8 bases stayed unmatched. Germline-derived CDR1 and CDR2 are LNHDA and SQIVND (reference sequence). The CDR3 sequence is 16 residues long. As DNA, the CDR3 is TGTGCCAGTAGTATCCCTACCGGGACAGGAACAGATACGCAGTATTTT. This translates into CASSIPTGTGTDTQYF.

The J gene is TRBJ1-4, the V gene TRBV5-1; tentatively, D is TRBD1 (6 bases). Germline loops: CDR1 SGHRS, CDR2 YFSETQ. Trimming stripped 1 base from V and 2 bases from J, with 9 bases between. The CDR3 is made up of 15 amino acids. Here the CDR3 reads CASSLKGGTNEKLFF. The CDR3 DNA sequence: TGCGCCAGCAGCTTGAAGGGGGGCACTAATGAAAAACTGTTTTTT.

V usage is TRBV14 and J usage is TRBJ2-7; 8 bases fit TRBD2. CDR3 length: 16 amino acids. The V gene end was trimmed by 1 base and the J gene end by 2 bases; junction bases not matched to a gene: 7. Germline values: CDR1 SGHDN, CDR2 FVKESK. This chain's CDR3 is CASSQGLAAGAYEQYF. The CDR3 nucleotides read TGTGCCAGCAGCCAAGGCTTGGCAGCGGGAGCCTACGAGCAGTACTTC.

CDR3 loop: CASSPPGGAGELFF. DNA for the CDR3: TGTGCCAGCTCACCACCGGGGGGAGCCGGGGAGCTGTTTTTT. J is TRBJ2-2 and V is TRBV18, with D maybe TRBD2 (6 bases). This CDR3 comprises 14 residues. CDR1 and CDR2 (germline): KGHSH, LQKENI. The V end was cut by 0 bases, the J end by 6 bases, with 8 bases between.

The sample holds one count of this clone. The chain carries TRBV29-1 and TRBJ2-1; D uncertain. Germline V lookup: CDR1 SQVTM, CDR2 ANQGSEA. The V gene lost 0 bases and the J gene lost 9 bases, with 18 bases spanning the gap. The CDR3 contains 15 residues. The CDR3 nucleotides are TGCAGCGTTGAAGATCGAGCTCGGGCAGGCTTTGAGCAGTTCTTC. This sequence encodes CSVEDRARAGFEQFF.